This TCR beta chain was recorded in a study of blood T cells in healthy people across ages. A J-beta primer mix and a sample-barcoded 5' primer were used in a second PCR of about 7 to 12 cycles. TCRdb re-called the 5' RACE reads through MiXCR, storing one row per CDR3 protein. The sample contains 910,000 or so distinct CDR3 sequences, approximately 50% of which appear only once. A single count supports this clonotype. Between the trimmed V and J ends, which lost 4 bases and 1 base, there was a span of 14 bases. Germline lookup yields CDR1 SQVTM and CDR2 ANQGSEA. This CDR3 contains 15 residues. The TCR originated in a woman in her sixties in good health. Material for sequencing was blood. The chain recombines TRBV29-1 with TRBJ2-4, with D hard to call. CDR3 region: CSVGDHGQAKNIQYF. CDR3 DNA: TGCAGCGTTGGTGACCACGGGCAGGCCAAAAACATTCAGTACTTC.